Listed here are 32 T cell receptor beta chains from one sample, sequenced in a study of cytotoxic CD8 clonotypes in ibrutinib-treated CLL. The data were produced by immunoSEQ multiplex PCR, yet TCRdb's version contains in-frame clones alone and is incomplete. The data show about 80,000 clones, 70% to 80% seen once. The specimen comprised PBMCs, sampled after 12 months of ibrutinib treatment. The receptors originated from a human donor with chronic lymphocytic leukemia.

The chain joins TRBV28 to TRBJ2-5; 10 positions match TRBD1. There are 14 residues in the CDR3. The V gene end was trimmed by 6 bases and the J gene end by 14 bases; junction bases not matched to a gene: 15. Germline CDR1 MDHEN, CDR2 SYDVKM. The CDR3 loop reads CASSITGQGLQSYF. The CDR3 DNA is TGTGCCAGCAGCATTACGGGACAGGGGCTTCAATCCTACTTC.

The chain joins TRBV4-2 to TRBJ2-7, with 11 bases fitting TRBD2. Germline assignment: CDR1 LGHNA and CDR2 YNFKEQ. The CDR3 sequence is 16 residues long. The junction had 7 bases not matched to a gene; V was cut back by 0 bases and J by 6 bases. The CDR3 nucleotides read TGTGCCAGCAGCCAAGACGGGGCTAGCGGGAGGACCGAGCAGTACTTC. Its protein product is CASSQDGASGRTEQYF.

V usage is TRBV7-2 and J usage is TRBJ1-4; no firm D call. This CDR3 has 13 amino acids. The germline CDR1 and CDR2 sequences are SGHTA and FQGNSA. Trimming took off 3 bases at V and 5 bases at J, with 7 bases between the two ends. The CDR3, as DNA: TGTGCCAGCAGCTTCCAGCCCAATGAAAAACTGTTTTTT. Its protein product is CASSFQPNEKLFF.

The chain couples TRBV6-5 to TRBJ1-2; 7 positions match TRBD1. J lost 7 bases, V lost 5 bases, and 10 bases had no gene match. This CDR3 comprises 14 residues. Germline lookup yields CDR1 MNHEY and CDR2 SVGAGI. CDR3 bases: TGTGCCAGCAGTCCCCCAGGGGGGGTGCGTGGCTACACCTTC. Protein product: CASSPPGGVRGYTF.

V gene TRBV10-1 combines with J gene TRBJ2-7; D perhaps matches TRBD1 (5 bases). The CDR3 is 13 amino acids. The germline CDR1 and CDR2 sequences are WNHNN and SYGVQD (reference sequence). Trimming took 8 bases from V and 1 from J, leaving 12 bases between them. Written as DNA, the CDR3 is TGCGCCAGCCCGACAGAGCCTTCCTACGAGCAGTACTTC. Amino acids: CASPTEPSYEQYF.

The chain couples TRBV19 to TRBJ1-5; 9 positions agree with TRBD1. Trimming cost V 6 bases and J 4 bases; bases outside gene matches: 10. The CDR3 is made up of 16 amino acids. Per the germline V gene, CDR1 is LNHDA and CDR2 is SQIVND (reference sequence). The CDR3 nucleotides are TGTGCCAGTAGCAAATGGGGGACAGGGACTAATCAGCCCCAGCATTTT. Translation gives CASSKWGTGTNQPQHF.

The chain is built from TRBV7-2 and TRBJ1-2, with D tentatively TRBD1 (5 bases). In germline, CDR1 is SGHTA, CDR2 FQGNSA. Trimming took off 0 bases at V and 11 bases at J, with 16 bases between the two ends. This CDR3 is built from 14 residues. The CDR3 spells CASSLAQAPRGYTF. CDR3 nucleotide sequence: TGTGCCAGCAGCTTAGCGCAAGCCCCAAGGGGATACACCTTC.

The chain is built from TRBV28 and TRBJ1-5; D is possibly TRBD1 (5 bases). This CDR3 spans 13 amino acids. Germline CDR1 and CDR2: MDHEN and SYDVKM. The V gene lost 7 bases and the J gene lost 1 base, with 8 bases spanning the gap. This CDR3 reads CASNWDSNQPQHF. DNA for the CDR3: TGTGCCAGCAATTGGGACAGCAATCAGCCCCAGCATTTT.

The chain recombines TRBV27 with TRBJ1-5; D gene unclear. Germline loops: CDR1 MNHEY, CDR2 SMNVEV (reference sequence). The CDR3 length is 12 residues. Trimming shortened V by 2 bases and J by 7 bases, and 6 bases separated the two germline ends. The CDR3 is CASSLGYQPQHF. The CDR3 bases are TGTGCCAGCAGTTTAGGATACCAGCCCCAGCATTTT.

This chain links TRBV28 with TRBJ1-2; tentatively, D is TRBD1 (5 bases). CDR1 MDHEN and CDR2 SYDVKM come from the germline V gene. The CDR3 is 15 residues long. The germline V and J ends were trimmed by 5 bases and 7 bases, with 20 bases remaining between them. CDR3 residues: CASSPQGLVGGGYTF. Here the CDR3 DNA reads TGTGCCAGCAGTCCCCAGGGTTTGGTAGGTGGTGGCTACACCTTC.

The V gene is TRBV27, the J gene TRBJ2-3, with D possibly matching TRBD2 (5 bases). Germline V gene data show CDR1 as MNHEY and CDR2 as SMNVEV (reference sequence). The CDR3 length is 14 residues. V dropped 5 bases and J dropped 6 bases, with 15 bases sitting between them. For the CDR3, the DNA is TGTGCCAGCAGTGGCGGAGGCCCCCCGGATACGCAGTATTTT. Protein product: CASSGGGPPDTQYF.

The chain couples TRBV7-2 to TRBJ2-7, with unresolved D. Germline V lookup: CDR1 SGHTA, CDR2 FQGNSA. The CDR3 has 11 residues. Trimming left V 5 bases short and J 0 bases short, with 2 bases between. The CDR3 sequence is CASSDSYEQYF. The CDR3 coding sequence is TGTGCCAGCAGCGACTCCTACGAGCAGTACTTC.

The CDR3 DNA reads as TGCGCCAGCAGCCCGGACAGGGGTGACAATGAGCAGTTCTTC. Protein product: CASSPDRGDNEQFF. The rearrangement links TRBV5-1 to TRBJ2-1, with TRBD1 identical over 9 bases. CDR3 length equals 14 residues. After removal of 4 bases from V and 5 bases from J, the junction contained 4 bases not matched to a gene. Germline V lookup: CDR1 SGHRS, CDR2 YFSETQ.

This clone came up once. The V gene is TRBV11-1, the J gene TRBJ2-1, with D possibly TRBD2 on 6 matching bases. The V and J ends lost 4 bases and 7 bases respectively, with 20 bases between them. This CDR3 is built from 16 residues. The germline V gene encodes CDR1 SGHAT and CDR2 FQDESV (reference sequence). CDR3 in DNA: TGTGCCAGCAGCTCCCCCCACGGGAGTCGTTGGAATGAGCAGTTCTTC. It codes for CASSSPHGSRWNEQFF.

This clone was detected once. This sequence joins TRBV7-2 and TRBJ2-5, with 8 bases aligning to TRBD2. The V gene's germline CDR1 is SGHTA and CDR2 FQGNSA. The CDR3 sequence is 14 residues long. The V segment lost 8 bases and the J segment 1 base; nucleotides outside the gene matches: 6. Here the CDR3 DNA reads TGTGCCAGCTCCCCCGGGGGGGCCCAAGAGACCCAGTACTTC. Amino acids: CASSPGGAQETQYF.

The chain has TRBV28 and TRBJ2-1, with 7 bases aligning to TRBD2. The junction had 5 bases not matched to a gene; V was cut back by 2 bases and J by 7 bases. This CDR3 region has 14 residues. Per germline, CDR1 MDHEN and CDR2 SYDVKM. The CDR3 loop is CASSLPREGNEQFF. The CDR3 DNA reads TGTGCCAGCAGTTTACCTAGGGAGGGGAATGAGCAGTTCTTC.

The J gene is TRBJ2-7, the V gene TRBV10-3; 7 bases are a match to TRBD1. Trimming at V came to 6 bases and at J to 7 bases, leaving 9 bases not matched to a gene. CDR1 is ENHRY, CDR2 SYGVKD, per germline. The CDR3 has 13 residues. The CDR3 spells CAISLDRVREQYF. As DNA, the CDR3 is TGTGCCATCAGCCTAGACAGGGTCCGGGAGCAGTACTTC.

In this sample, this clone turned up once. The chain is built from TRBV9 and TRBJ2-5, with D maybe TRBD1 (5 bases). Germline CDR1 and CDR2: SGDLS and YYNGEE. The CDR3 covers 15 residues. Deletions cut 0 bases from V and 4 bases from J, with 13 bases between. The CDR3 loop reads CASSVVGRVAETQYF. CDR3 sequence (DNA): TGTGCCAGCAGCGTAGTGGGCAGGGTTGCAGAGACCCAGTACTTC.

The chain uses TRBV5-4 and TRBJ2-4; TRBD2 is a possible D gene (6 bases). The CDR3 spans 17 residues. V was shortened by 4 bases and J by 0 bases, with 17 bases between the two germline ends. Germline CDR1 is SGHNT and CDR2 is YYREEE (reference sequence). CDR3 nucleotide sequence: TGTGCCAGCAGCCAAGATCCCGTGGGACTAGCCAAAAACATTCAGTACTTC. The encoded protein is CASSQDPVGLAKNIQYF. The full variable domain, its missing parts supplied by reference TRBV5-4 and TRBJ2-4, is ETGVTQSPTHLIKTRGQQVTLRCSSQSGHNTVSWYQQALGQGPQFIFQYYREEENGRGNFPPRFSGLQFPNYSSELNVNALELDDSALYLCASSQDPVGLAKNIQYFGAGTRLSVL.

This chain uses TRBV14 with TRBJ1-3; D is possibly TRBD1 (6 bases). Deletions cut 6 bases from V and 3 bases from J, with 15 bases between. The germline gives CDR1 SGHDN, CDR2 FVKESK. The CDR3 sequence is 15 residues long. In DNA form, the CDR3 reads TGTGCCAGCAGAATTGGGGGCTACGTTGGAAACACCATATATTTT. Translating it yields CASRIGGYVGNTIYF.

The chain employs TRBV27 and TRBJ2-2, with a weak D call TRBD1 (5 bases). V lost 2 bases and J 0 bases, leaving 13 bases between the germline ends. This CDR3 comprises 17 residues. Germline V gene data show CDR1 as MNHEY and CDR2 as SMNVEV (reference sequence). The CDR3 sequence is CASSLKISTANTGELFF. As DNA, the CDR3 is TGTGCCAGCAGTTTAAAGATTTCGACAGCGAACACCGGGGAGCTGTTTTTT.

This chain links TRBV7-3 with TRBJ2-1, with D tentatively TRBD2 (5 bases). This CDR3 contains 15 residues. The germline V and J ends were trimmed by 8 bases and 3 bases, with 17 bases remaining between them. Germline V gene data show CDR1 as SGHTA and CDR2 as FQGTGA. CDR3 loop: CASARGSENYNEQFF. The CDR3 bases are TGTGCCAGCGCCCGAGGGTCGGAGAACTACAATGAGCAGTTCTTC.

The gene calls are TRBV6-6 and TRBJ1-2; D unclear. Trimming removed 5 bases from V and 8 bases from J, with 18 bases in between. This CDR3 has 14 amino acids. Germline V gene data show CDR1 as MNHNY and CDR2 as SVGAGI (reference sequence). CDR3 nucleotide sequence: TGTGCCAGCAGTCCTAAAAACCTCCACCCGGGCTACACCTTC. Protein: CASSPKNLHPGYTF.

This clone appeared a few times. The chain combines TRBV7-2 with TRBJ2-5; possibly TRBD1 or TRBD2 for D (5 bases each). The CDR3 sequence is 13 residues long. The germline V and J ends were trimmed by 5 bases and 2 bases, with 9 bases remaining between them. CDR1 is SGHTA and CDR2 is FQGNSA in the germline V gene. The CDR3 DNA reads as TGTGCCAGCAGCGAGGGGCCACAAGAGACCCAGTACTTC. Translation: CASSEGPQETQYF. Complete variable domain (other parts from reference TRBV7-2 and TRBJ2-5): GAGVSQSPSNKVTEKGKDVELRCDPISGHTALYWYRQSLGQGLEFLIYFQGNSAPDKSGLPSDRFSAERTGGSVSTLTIQRTQQEDSAVYLCASSEGPQETQYFGPGTRLLVL.

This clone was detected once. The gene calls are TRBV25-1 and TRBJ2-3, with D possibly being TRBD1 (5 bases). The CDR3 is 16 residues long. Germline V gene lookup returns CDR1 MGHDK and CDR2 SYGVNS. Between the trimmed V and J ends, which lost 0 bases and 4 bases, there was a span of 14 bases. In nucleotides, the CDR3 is TGTGCCAGCAGTGAATATGACAGCCTAGGCGCAGATACGCAGTATTTT. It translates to CASSEYDSLGADTQYF.

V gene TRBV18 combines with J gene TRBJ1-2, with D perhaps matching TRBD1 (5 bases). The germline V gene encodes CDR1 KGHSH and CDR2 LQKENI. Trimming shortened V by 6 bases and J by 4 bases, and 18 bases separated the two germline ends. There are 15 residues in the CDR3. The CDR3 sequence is CASSQNPGASYGYTF. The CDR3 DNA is TGTGCCAGCTCCCAGAACCCCGGGGCGAGCTATGGCTACACCTTC.

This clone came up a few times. CDR3 sequence (DNA): TGTGCCAGCAGTGCGGCGACAGGGTCCGCTGGAAACACCATATATTTT. Translated: CASSAATGSAGNTIYF. The V gene is TRBV28, the J gene TRBJ1-3, with TRBD1 identical over 7 bases. Trimming took 5 bases from V and 2 from J; bases not matched to a gene: 9. The germline V gene encodes CDR1 MDHEN and CDR2 SYDVKM. The CDR3 runs 16 residues.

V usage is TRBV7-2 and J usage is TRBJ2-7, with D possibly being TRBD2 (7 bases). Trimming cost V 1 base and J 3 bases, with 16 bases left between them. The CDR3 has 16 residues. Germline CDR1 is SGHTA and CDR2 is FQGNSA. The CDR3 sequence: CASSLGTGGGGYEQYF. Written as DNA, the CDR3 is TGTGCCAGCAGCTTAGGGACCGGCGGGGGCGGCTACGAGCAGTACTTC.

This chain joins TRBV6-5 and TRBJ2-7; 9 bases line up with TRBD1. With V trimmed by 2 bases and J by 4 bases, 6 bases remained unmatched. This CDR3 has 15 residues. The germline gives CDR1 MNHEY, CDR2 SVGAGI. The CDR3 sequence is CASSYGGQGIYEQYF. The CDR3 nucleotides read TGTGCCAGCAGTTACGGGGGACAGGGAATTTACGAGCAGTACTTC.

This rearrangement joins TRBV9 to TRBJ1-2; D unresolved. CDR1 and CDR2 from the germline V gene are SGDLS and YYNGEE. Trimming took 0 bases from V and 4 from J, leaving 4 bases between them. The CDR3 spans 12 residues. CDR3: CASSVGPYGYTF. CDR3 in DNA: TGTGCCAGCAGCGTAGGGCCCTATGGCTACACCTTC.

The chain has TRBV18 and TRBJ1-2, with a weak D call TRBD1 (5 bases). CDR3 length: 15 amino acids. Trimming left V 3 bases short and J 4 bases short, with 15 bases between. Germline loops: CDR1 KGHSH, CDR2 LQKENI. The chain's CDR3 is CASSPGGVLVYGYTF. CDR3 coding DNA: TGTGCCAGCTCACCCGGGGGGGTGTTGGTCTATGGCTACACCTTC.

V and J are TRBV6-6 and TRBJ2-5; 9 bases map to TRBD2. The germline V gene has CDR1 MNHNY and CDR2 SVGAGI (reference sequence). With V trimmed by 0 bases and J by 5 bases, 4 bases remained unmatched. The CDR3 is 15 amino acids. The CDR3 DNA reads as TGTGCCAGCAGTTACTCGCTAGCGGGGAGCGAGACCCAGTACTTC. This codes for CASSYSLAGSETQYF.